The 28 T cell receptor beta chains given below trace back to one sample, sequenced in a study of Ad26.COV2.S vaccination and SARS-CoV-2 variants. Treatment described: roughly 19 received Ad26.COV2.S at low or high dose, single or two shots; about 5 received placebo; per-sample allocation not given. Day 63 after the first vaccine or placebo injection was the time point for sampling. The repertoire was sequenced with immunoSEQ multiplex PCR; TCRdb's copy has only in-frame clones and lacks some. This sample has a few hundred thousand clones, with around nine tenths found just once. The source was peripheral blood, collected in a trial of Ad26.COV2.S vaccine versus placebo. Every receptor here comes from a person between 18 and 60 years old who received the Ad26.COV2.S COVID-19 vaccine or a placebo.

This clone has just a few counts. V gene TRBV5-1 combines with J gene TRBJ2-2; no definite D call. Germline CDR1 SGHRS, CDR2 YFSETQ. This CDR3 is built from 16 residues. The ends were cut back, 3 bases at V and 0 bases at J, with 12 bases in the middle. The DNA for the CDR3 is TGCGCCAGCAGCTCCCTAGGGTCCCCGAACACCGGGGAGCTGTTTTTT. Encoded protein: CASSSLGSPNTGELFF.

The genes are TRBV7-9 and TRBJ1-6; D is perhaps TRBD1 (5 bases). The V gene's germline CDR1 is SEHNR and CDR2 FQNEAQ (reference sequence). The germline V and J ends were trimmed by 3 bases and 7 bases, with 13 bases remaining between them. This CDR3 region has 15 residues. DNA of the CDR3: TGTGCCAGCAGCTTCGGGGCGGGCGTGAATTCACCCCTCCACTTT. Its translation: CASSFGAGVNSPLHF. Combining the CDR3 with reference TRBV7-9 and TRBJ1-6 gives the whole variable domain DTGVSQNPRHKITKRGQNVTFRCDPISEHNRLYWYRQTLGQGPEFLTYFQNEAQLEKSRLLSDRFSAERPKGSFSTLEIQRTEQGDSAMYLCASSFGAGVNSPLHFGNGTRLTVT.

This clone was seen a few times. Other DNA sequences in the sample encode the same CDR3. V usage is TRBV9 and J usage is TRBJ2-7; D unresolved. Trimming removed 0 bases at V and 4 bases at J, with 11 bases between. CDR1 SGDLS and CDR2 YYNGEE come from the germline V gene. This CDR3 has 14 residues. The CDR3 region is CASSVGLGLYEQYF. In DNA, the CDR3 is TGTGCCAGCAGCGTAGGTTTGGGTTTGTACGAGCAGTACTTC.

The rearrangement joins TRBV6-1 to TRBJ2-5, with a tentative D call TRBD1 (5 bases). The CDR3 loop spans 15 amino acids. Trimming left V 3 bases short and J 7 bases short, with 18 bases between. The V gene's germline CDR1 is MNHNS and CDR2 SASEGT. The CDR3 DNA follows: TGTGCCAGCAGTGATCACGACCCACCAAGGGGGACCCAGTACTTC. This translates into CASSDHDPPRGTQYF.

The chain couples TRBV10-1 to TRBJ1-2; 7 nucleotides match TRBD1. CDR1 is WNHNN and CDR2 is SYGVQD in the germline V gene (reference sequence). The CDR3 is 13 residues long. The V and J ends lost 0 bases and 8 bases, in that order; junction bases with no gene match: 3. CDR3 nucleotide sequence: TGCGCCAGCAGTGAGTCTGGGACAGCGGGCTACACCTTC. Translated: CASSESGTAGYTF.

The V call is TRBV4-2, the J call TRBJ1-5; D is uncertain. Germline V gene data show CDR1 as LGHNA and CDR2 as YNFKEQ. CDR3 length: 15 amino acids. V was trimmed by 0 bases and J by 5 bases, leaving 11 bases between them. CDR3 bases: TGTGCCAGCAGCCAAGAGGTGGCGGGTGATCAGCCCCAGCATTTT. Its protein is CASSQEVAGDQPQHF.

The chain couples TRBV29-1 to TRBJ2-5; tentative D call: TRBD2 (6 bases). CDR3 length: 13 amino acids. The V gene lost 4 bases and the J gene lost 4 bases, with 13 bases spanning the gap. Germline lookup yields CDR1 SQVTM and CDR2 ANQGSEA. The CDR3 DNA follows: TGCAGCGTTGCGGCGGGGCAAAGAGAGACCCAGTACTTC. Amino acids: CSVAAGQRETQYF.

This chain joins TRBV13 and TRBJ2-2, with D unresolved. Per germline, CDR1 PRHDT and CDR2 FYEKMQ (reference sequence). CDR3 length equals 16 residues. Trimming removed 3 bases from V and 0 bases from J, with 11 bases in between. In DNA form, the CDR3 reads TGTGCCAGCAGCTTCCGCAGAACCTCGAACACCGGGGAGCTGTTTTTT. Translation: CASSFRRTSNTGELFF.

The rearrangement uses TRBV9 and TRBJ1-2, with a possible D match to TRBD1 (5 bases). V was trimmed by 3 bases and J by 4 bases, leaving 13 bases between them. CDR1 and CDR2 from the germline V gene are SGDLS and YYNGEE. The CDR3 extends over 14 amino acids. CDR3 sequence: CASSGTGVSYGYTF. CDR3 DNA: TGTGCCAGCAGCGGGACGGGGGTTAGCTATGGCTACACCTTC.

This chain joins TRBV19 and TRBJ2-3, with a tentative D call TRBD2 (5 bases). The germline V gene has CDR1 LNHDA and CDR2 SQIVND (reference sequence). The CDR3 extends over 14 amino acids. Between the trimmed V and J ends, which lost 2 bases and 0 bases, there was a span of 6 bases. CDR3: CASSITGSTDTQYF. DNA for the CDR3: TGTGCCAGTAGTATAACGGGGAGCACAGATACGCAGTATTTT.

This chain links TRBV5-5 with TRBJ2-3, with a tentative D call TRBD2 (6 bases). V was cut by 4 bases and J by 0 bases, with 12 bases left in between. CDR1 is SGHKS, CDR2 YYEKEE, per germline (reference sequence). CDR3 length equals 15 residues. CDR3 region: CASSLGLSSTDTQYF. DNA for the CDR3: TGTGCCAGCAGCCTGGGACTGTCTAGCACAGATACGCAGTATTTT.

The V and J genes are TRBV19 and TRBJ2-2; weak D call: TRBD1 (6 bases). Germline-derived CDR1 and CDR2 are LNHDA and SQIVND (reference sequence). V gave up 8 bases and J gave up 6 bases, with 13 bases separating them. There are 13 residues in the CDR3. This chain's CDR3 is CASGRQVPGELFF. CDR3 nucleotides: TGTGCCAGTGGCAGACAGGTCCCCGGGGAGCTGTTTTTT.

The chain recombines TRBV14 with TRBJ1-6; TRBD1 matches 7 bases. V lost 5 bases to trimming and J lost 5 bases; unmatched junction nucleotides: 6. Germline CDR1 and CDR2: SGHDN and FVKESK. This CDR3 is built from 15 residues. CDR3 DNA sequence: TGTGCCAGCAGCGCACAGGGGAGGCATAATTCACCCCTCCACTTT. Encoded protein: CASSAQGRHNSPLHF.

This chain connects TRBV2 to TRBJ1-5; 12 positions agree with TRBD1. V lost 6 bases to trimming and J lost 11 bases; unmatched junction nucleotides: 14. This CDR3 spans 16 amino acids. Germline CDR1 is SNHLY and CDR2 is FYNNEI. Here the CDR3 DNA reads TGTGCCAGCAGGGGGGCGGGACAGGGGGCTGATTTGGCCCAGCATTTT. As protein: CASRGAGQGADLAQHF.

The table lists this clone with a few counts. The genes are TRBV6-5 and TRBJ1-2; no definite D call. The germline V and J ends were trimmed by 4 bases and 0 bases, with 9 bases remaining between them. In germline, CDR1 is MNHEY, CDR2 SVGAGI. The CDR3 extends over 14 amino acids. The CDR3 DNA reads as TGTGCCAGCAGTTCCCGGGGAGCTAACTATGGCTACACCTTC. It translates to CASSSRGANYGYTF.

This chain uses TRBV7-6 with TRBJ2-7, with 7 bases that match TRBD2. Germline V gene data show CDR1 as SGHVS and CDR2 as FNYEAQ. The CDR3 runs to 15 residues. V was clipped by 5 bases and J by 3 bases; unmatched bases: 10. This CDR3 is CASSPGRGEGYEQYF. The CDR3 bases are TGTGCCAGCAGCCCCGGCCGGGGGGAAGGCTACGAGCAGTACTTC.

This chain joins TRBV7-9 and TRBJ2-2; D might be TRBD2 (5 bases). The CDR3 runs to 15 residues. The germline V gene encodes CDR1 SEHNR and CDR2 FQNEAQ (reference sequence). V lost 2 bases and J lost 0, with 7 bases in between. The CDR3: CASSLTGTNTGELFF. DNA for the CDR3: TGTGCCAGCAGCTTAACGGGAACGAACACCGGGGAGCTGTTTTTT.

CDR3 region: CASSQDGRDNSPLHF. In DNA, the CDR3 is TGCGCCAGCAGCCAAGACGGCAGGGACAATTCACCCCTCCACTTT. V gene TRBV4-1 combines with J gene TRBJ1-6, with D possibly TRBD1 on 5 matching bases. Germline values: CDR1 MGHRA, CDR2 YSYEKL. The CDR3 sequence is 15 residues long. V lost 0 bases and J lost 7, with 10 bases in between.

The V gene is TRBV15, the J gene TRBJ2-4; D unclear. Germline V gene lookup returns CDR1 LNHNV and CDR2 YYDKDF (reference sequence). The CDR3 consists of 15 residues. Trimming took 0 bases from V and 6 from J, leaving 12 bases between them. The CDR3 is CATSRDGVSGNIQYF. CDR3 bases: TGTGCCACCAGCAGAGATGGGGTGTCGGGAAACATTCAGTACTTC.

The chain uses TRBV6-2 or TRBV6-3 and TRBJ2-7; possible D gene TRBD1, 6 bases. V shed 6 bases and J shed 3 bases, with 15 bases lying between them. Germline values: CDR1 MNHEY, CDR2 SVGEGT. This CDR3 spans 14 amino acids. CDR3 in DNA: TGTGCCAGCAGCGCTCCGGGACAAGACTACGAGCAGTACTTC. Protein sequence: CASSAPGQDYEQYF.

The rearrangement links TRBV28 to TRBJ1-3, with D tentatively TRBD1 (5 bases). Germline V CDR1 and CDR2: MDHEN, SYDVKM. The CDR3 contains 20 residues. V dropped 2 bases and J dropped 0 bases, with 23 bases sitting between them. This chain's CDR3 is CASSLNSPAGGGISGNTIYF. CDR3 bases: TGTGCCAGCAGTTTAAATTCCCCCGCCGGGGGGGGAATCTCTGGAAACACCATATATTTT.

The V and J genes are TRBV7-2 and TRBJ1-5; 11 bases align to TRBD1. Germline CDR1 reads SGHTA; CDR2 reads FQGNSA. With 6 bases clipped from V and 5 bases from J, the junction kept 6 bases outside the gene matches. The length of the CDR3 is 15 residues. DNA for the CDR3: TGTGCCAGCAGTCAACCGGGACAGGGGGATCAGCCCCAGCATTTT. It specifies CASSQPGQGDQPQHF.

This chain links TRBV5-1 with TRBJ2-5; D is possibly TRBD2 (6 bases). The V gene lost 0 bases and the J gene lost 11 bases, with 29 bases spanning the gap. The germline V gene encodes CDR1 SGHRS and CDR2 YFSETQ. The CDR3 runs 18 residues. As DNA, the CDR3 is TGCGCCAGCAGCTTGGGGATTCGTACGGTGGGGCGGGGCCCACCTCAGTACTTC. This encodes CASSLGIRTVGRGPPQYF. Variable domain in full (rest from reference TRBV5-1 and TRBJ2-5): KAGVTQTPRYLIKTRGQQVTLSCSPISGHRSVSWYQQTPGQGLQFLFEYFSETQRNKGNFPGRFSGRQFSNSRSEMNVSTLELGDSALYLCASSLGIRTVGRGPPQYFGPGTRLLVL.

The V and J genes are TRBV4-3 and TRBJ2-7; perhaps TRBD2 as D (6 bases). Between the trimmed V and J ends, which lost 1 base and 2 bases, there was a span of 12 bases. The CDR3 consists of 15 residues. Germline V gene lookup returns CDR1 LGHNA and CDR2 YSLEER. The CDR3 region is CASSQVYTGAYEQYF. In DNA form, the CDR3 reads TGCGCCAGCAGCCAAGTATATACGGGAGCCTACGAGCAGTACTTC.

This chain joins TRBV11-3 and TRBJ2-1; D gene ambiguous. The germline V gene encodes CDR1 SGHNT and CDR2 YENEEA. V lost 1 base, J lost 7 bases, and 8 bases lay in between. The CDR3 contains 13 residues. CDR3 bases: TGTGCCAGCAGCTTAGGTTTATTGAATGAGCAGTTCTTC. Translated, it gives CASSLGLLNEQFF.

CDR3 DNA: TGTGCCAGCTCGGGACAGATACTGATGAACACTGAAGCTTTCTTT. This codes for CASSGQILMNTEAFF. This sequence joins TRBV10-3 and TRBJ1-1, with 7 bases fitting TRBD1. V lost 10 bases to trimming and J lost 0 bases; unmatched junction nucleotides: 11. Germline-derived CDR1 and CDR2 are ENHRY and SYGVKD. The CDR3 runs to 15 residues.

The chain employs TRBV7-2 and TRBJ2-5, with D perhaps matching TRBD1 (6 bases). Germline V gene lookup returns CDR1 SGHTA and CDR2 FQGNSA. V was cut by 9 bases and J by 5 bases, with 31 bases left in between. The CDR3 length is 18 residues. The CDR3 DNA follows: TGTGCCAGTAGCCCCCTTGGGCCCCGGACAGTCCGTTTCGAGACCCAGTACTTC. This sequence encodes CASSPLGPRTVRFETQYF.

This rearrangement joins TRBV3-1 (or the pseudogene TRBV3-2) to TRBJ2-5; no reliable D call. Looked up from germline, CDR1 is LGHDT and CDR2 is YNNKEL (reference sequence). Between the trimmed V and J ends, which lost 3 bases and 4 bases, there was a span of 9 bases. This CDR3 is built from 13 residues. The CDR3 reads CASSQEMGETQYF. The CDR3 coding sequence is TGTGCCAGCAGCCAGGAGATGGGAGAGACCCAGTACTTC.